This T cell receptor beta chain was sequenced during a study of beta chain features in type 1 diabetes. Study-level points and caveats: Patients with type 1 diabetes carried fewer insertions and had more deletions at their VDJ junctions. In all four CD4+ subsets, TCRB CDR3 length was significantly, moderately reduced in type 1 diabetes. Reads derived from cDNA could over-represent cells showing high TCR expression. Although PCR might favor shorter templates, it would do so equally in patients and controls.

This clone was picked up a small number of times. Its antigen remains unidentified. Every isolated RNA sample was fully reverse transcribed, so sequencing captured expressed TCRB transcripts. Naive, central memory and regulatory T cell samples averaged approximately 3.5 million immunoSEQ reads each. Method: immunoSEQ multiplex PCR; TCRdb's copy keeps in-frame clones and lacks some. The sample has 300,000 to 350,000 clones; about a tenth are singletons. CDR3 length equals 15 residues. Germline V gene lookup returns CDR1 MNHEY and CDR2 SVGAGI. J gave up 0 bases and V 5 bases, and 2 bases lay outside the gene matches.

The sequenced sample was central memory CD4+ T cells from blood. The TCR was taken from a man aged 30-40 years with type 1 diabetes. The chain is built from TRBV6-5 and TRBJ2-3, with 10 bases lining up with TRBD2. The CDR3 sequence is CASSSGGASTDTQYF. The CDR3 DNA follows: TGTGCCAGCAGTAGCGGGGGGGCTAGCACAGATACGCAGTATTTT.